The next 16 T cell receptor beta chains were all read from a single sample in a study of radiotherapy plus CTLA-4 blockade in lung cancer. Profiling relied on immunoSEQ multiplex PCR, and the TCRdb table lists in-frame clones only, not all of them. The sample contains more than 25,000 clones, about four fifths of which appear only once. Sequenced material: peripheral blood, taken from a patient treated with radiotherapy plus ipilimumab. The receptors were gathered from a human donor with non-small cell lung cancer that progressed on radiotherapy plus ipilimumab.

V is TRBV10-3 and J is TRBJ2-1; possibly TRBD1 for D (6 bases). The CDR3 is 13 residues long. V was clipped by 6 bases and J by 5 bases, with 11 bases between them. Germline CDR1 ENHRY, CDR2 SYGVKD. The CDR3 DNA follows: TGTGCCATCAGGAGACAGGAGAACAATGAGCAGTTCTTC. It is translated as CAIRRQENNEQFF.

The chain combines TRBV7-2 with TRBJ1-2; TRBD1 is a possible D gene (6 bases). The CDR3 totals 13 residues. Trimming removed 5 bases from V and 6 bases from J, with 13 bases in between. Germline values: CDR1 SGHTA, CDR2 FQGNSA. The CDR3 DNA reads TGTGCCAGCAGCCCTCAATCAGGGGATGGCTACACCTTC. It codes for CASSPQSGDGYTF.

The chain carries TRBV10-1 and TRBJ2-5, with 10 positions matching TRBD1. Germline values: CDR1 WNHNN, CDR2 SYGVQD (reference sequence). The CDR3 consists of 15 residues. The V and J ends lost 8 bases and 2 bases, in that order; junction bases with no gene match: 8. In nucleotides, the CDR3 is TGCGCCAGCCAGAGGTGGACAGGGGGACAAGAGACCCAGTACTTC. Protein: CASQRWTGGQETQYF.

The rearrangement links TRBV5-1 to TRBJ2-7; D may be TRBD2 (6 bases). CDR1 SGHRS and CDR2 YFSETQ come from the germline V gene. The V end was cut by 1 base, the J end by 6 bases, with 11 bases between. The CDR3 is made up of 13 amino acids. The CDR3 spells CASSLWGEAEQYF. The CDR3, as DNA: TGCGCCAGCAGCTTGTGGGGGGAGGCCGAGCAGTACTTC.

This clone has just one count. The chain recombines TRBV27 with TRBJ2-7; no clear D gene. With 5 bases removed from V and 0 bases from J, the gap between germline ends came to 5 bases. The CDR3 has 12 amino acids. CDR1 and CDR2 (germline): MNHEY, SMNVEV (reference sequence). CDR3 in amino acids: CASSASSYEQYF. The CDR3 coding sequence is TGTGCCAGCAGTGCGTCCTCCTACGAGCAGTACTTC.

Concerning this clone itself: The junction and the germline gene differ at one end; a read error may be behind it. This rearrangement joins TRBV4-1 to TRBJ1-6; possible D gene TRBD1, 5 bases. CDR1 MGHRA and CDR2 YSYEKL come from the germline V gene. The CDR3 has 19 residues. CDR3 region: CASSQAPWGTSSHNSPLHF. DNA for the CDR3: TGCGCCAGCAGCCAAGCCCCCTGGGGCACAAGCTCCCATAATTCACCCCTCCACTTT.

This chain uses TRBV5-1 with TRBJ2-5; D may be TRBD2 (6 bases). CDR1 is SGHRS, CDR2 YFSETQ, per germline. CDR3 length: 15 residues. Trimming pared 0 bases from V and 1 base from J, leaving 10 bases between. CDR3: CASSLAGGIQETQYF. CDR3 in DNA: TGCGCCAGCAGCTTGGCCGGGGGAATCCAAGAGACCCAGTACTTC.

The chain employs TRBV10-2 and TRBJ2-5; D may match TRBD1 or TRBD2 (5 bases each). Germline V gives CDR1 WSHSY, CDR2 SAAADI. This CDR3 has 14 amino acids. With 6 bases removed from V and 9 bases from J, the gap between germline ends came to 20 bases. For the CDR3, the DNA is TGCGCCAGCAGCACCGGGACCGCGCGAGGGGCCCAGTACTTC. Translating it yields CASSTGTARGAQYF.

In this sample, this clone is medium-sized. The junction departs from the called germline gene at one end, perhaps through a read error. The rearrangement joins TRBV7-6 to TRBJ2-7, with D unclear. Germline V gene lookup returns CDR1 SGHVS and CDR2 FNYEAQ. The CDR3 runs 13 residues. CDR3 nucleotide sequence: TGTGCCACCAGCCCCGGACCCAACTACGAGCAGTACTTC. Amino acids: CATSPGPNYEQYF.

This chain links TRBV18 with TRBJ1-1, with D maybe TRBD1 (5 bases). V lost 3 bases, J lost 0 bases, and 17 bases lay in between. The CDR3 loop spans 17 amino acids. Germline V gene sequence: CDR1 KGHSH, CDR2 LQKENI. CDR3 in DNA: TGTGCCAGCTCACCTTACCAATTGACAGCGATGAACACTGAAGCTTTCTTT. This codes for CASSPYQLTAMNTEAFF.

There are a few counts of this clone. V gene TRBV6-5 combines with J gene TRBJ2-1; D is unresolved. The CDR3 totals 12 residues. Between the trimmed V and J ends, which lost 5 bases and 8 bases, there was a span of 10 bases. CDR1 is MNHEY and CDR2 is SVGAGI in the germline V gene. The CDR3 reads CASSDSRYEQFF. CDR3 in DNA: TGTGCCAGCAGTGATTCTCGCTATGAGCAGTTCTTC.

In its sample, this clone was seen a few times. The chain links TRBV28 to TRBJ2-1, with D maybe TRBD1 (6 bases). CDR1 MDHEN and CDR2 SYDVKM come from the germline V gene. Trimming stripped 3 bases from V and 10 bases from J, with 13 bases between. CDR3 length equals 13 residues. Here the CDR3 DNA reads TGTGCCAGCAGTTTCCGCAGGGGAAAAGAGCAGTTCTTC. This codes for CASSFRRGKEQFF. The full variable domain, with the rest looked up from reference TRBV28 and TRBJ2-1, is DVKVTQSSRYLVKRTGEKVFLECVQDMDHENMFWYRQDPGLGLRLIYFSYDVKMKEKGDIPEGYSVSREKKERFSLILESASTNQTSMYLCASSFRRGKEQFFGPGTRLTVL.

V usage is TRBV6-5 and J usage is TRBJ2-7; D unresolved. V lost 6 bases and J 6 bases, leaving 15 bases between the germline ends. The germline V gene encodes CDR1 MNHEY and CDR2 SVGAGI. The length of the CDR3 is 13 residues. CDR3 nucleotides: TGTGCCAGCAGCCCAGGCCCCGGTGGCGAGCAGTACTTC. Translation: CASSPGPGGEQYF.

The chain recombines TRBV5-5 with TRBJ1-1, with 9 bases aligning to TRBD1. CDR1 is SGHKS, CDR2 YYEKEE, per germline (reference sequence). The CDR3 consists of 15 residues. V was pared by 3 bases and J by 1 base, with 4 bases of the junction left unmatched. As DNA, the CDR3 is TGTGCCAGCAGCTGGGGACAGGGACCGAACACTGAAGCTTTCTTT. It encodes CASSWGQGPNTEAFF.

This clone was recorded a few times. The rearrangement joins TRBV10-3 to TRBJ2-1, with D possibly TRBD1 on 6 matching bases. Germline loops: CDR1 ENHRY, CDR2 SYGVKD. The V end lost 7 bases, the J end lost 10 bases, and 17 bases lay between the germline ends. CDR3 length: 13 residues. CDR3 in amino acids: CAITETGSGEQFF. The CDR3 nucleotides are TGTGCCATCACTGAAACAGGGAGCGGCGAGCAGTTCTTC.

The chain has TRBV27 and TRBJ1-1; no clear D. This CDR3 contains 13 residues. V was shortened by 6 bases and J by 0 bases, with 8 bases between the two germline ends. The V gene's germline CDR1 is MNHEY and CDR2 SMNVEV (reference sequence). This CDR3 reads CASRRGMNTEAFF. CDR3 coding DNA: TGTGCCAGCAGGAGAGGAATGAACACTGAAGCTTTCTTT.